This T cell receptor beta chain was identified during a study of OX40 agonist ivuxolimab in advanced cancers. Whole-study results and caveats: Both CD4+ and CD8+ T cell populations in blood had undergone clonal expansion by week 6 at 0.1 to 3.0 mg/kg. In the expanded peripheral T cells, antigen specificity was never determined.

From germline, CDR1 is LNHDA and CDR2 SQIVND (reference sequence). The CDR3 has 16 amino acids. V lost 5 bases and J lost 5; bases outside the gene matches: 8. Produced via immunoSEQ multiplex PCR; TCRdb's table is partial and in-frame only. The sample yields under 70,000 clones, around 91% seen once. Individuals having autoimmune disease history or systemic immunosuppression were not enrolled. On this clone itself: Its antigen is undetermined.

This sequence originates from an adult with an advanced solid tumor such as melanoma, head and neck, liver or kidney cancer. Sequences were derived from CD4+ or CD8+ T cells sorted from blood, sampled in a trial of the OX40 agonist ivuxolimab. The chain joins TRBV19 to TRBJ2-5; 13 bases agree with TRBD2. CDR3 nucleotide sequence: TGTGCCAGTAGTGCCACTAGCGGGGGGGCCCTCGAGACCCAGTACTTC. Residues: CASSATSGGALETQYF. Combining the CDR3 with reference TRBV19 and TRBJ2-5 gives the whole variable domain DGGITQSPKYLFRKEGQNVTLSCEQNLNHDAMYWYRQDPGQGLRLIYYSQIVNDFQKGDIAEGYSVSREKKESFPLTVTSAQKNPTAFYLCASSATSGGALETQYFGPGTRLLVL.